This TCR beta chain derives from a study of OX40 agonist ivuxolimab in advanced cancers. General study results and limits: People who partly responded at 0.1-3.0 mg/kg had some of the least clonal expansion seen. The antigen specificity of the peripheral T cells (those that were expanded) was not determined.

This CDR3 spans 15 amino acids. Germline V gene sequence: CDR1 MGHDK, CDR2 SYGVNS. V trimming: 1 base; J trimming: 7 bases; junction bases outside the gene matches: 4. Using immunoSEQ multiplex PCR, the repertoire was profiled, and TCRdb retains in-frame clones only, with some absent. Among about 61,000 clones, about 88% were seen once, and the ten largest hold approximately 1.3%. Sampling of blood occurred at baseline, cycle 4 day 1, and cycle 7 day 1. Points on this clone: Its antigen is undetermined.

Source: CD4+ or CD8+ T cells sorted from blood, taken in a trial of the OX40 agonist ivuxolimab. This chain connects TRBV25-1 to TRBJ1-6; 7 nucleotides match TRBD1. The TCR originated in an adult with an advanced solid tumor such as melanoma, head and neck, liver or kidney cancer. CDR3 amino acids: CASSESPGGNSPLHF. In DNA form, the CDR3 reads TGTGCCAGCAGTGAATCGCCAGGGGGGAATTCACCCCTCCACTTT.